The 6 T cell receptor beta chains presented below share a single source sample, sequenced in a study of spatial heterogeneity in lung cancer. Study-level points and caveats: For expanded intratumoral alpha and beta TCRs, counts tracked tumor mutation counts.

MiXCR, applied by TCRdb to the 5' RACE reads, yields one record per CDR3 protein. Found here are about 1,200 distinct CDR3 sequences, 15% to 20% of them singletons; the top ten hold approximately 41%. Their cognate antigens are unknown. Time point defined: sample taken at primary tumor resection. Material: lung tumor tissue, obtained at surgery. These receptors all come from a male donor with early-stage non-small cell lung cancer.

Of note for this clonotype: Its ends do not fully match the called genes, so a read error is possible. Here the CDR3 reads CDSSQFGGSYNEQFF. The CDR3 DNA sequence: TGCGACAGCAGCCAATTCGGAGGGTCTTACAATGAGCAGTTCTTC. The chain is built from TRBV4-1 and TRBJ2-1; D possibly corresponds to TRBD2 (6 bases). The CDR3 runs to 15 residues. Germline assignment: CDR1 MGHRA and CDR2 YSYEKL.

In this sample, this clonotype is medium-sized (0.01 to 0.1%). The rearrangement uses TRBV18 and TRBJ1-1, with D possibly matching TRBD1 (5 bases). The germline V gene encodes CDR1 KGHSH and CDR2 LQKENI. This CDR3 comprises 13 residues. V lost 3 bases, J lost 4 bases, and 9 bases lay in between. CDR3 residues: CASSPWGGTEAFF. Here the CDR3 DNA reads TGTGCCAGCTCACCCTGGGGGGGCACTGAAGCTTTCTTT.

This clonotype was recorded only once. The rearrangement links TRBV5-1 to TRBJ2-1; D is possibly TRBD2 (6 bases). Germline V CDR1 and CDR2: SGHRS, YFSETQ. V lost 1 base and J lost 2, with 10 bases in between. CDR3 size: 15 residues. This CDR3 is CASSLTGETYNEQFF. The CDR3 nucleotides are TGCGCCAGCAGCTTGACGGGAGAAACCTACAATGAGCAGTTCTTC.

This clonotype is termed medium-sized (0.01 to 0.1%). The chain carries TRBV20-1 and TRBJ1-5; 11 bases line up with TRBD1. With 3 bases clipped from V and 3 bases from J, the junction kept 7 bases outside the gene matches. The CDR3 contains 16 residues. Germline V CDR1 and CDR2: DFQATT, SNEGSKA (reference sequence). DNA for the CDR3: TGCAGTGCTAGGCCTGGGACAGGGGGACACAATCAGCCCCAGCATTTT. This translates into CSARPGTGGHNQPQHF.

Sample share makes this clonotype medium-sized. V gene TRBV28 combines with J gene TRBJ1-2, with TRBD1 identical over 9 bases. Germline-derived CDR1 and CDR2 are MDHEN and SYDVKM. CDR3 length: 15 amino acids. Trimming took 2 bases from V and 2 from J; bases not matched to a gene: 3. Here the CDR3 DNA reads TGTGCCAGCAGTTTAGGACAGGGGAGGAACTATGGCTACACCTTC. This gives the protein CASSLGQGRNYGYTF.

By share of the sample, this clonotype is medium-sized. This rearrangement joins TRBV4-2 to TRBJ1-2; possibly TRBD1 for D (5 bases). Germline loops: CDR1 LGHNA, CDR2 YNFKEQ. With 4 bases removed from V and 6 bases from J, the gap between germline ends came to 21 bases. This CDR3 region has 16 residues. Here the CDR3 reads CASSPSIQQVINGYTF. DNA for the CDR3: TGTGCCAGCAGCCCTAGCATTCAACAGGTCATAAATGGCTACACCTTC.